The clone carrying this T cell receptor beta chain was recorded many times. Its specificity is not known. Amplification of TCR beta CDR3 regions was performed using RNA transcripts as template. RT-PCR in the first round (using the HTBI primer set) targeted the TCR CDR3. From the multiplex PCR reads, TCRdb called clonotypes with MiXCR, one entry per CDR3 protein. The sample lists 700,000 to 850,000 distinct CDR3 sequences; approximately 40% were seen once. Fresh peripheral blood, around 10 ml, yielded the PBMCs. These data belong to a study of T cells in Graves' hyperthyroidism and ophthalmopathy. The study, taken as a whole, reports: The blood repertoire included most of the expanded thyroid clonotypes above 0.001.

Germline CDR1 SNHLY, CDR2 FYNNEI. This CDR3 spans 15 amino acids. V was cut by 3 bases and J by 3 bases, with 14 bases left in between. This receptor was taken from a woman in her 40s with Graves' hyperthyroidism. Sequencing was done on a sample of blood. J is TRBJ1-1 and V is TRBV2; perhaps TRBD1 as D (6 bases). The CDR3 DNA reads as TGTGCCAGCAGTGAGTCCAGGGGAGGAGACACTGAAGCTTTCTTT. It specifies CASSESRGGDTEAFF. The whole variable domain, filled in from reference TRBV2 and TRBJ1-1, reads EPEVTQTPSHQVTQMGQEVILRCVPISNHLYFYWYRQILGQKVEFLVSFYNNEISEKSEIFDDQFSVERPDGSNFTLKIRSTKLEDSAMYFCASSESRGGDTEAFFGQGTRLTVV.